These T cell receptor beta chains were read from a single sample in a study of blood T cell repertoires in COVID-19. Profiled with immunoSEQ multiplex PCR; TCRdb holds only in-frame clones, not every one. The sample contains about 120,000 clones, less than 75% of which appear only once. Sequenced sample: peripheral blood. These receptors were collected from a woman in her sixties or seventies with acute or convalescent COVID-19. Both conserved end residues are part of each CDR3. D genes are given only for firm matches. Clone size appears in some rows only: once, few, many, or a class for an expanded clone.

clone size	J gene	V gene	D gene	CDR3 DNA	CDR3 protein
few	TRBJ1-2	TRBV12-3/TRBV12-4	-	TGTGCCAGCAGTTTGGAGGGTAACTATGGCTACACCTTC	CASSLEGNYGYTF
-	TRBJ2-2	TRBV3-1/TRBV3-2	-	TGTGCCAGCAGCCAAATGGCAGGGCTAGAGCTGTTTTTT	CASSQMAGLELFF
-	TRBJ2-5	TRBV30	-	TGTGCCTGGAGTCTCGGGTCGGGTAGTGAGACCCAGTACTTC	CAWSLGSGSETQYF
-	TRBJ1-2	TRBV5-5	-	TGTGCCAGCAGCCCGACAAGGGGATACTATGGCTACACCTTC	CASSPTRGYYGYTF
medium-sized	TRBJ1-3	TRBV5-5	-	TGTGCCAGCAGCACCGGACAGCTTGGAAACACCATATATTTT	CASSTGQLGNTIYF
-	TRBJ2-1	TRBV7-2	TRBD2	TGTGCCAGCAGCGCCAGAATAGCGGGCTTCTCCTACAATGAGCAGTTCTTC	CASSARIAGFSYNEQFF
-	TRBJ2-1	TRBV3-1/TRBV3-2	TRBD2	TGTGCCAGCAGCCAAGATAGGACTAGCGGGCTTTACAATGAGCAGTTCTTC	CASSQDRTSGLYNEQFF
-	TRBJ1-2	TRBV6-5	TRBD1	TGTGCCAGCACCCTGTCGGGACAGGGAACCTATGGCTACACCTTC	CASTLSGQGTYGYTF
few	TRBJ1-2	TRBV9	-	TGTGCCAGCAGCGTTCGGATGGGCGTGAAGGGCTACACCTTC	CASSVRMGVKGYTF
-	TRBJ1-2	TRBV6-8	-	TGTGCCAGCAGTTCAAAAACTAACTATGGCTACACCTTC	CASSSKTNYGYTF
-	TRBJ2-7	TRBV28	-	TGTGCCAGCAGTAATCAGGGGGCGGGAGGGTACGAGCAGTACTTC	CASSNQGAGGYEQYF
-	TRBJ1-4	TRBV5-1	TRBD1	TGCGCCAGCAGAAGGGACAGTACTAATGAAAAACTGTTTTTT	CASRRDSTNEKLFF
-	TRBJ2-4	TRBV28	-	TGTGCCAGCAGCAAATACTCCCGGGGAGGTGCAGCCAAAAACATTCAGTACTTC	CASSKYSRGGAAKNIQYF
once	TRBJ1-1	TRBV29-1	-	TGCAGCGTTGATGCAGCGACAGGTTTGAACACTGAAGCTTTCTTT	CSVDAATGLNTEAFF
-	TRBJ1-2	TRBV4-2	TRBD1	TGTGCCAGCAGCCAAGAAATAGCCGGGGCAGGGGGAAGGGGAGGCTACACCTTC	CASSQEIAGAGGRGGYTF
few	TRBJ2-1	TRBV5-5	-	TGTGCCAGCAGCGCCCCCGGAGGGGAGTTGTCCTACAATGAGCAGTTCTTC	CASSAPGGELSYNEQFF
-	TRBJ2-2	TRBV7-9	-	TGTGCCAGCAGGGGTCGGTGGCAGCGAGAGAACACCGGGGAGCTGTTTTTT	CASRGRWQRENTGELFF
few	TRBJ2-5	TRBV6-6	TRBD1	TGTGCCAGCAGTTACTCAGGGGGCTTAGAGACCCAGTACTTC	CASSYSGGLETQYF
-	TRBJ1-1	TRBV9	TRBD1	TGTGCCAGCAGCGTTGACAGGGCGAACACTGAAGCTTTCTTT	CASSVDRANTEAFF
-	TRBJ1-1	TRBV3-1/TRBV3-2	TRBD1	TGTGCCAGCAGCCAAGCTAAGGGGGCCACTGAAGCTTTCTTT	CASSQAKGATEAFF
-	TRBJ1-5	TRBV19	-	TGTGCCAGTAACCCCCCCGGAGCCCCTTTTAGCAATCAGCCCCAGCATTTT	CASNPPGAPFSNQPQHF
-	TRBJ1-2	TRBV27	-	TGTGCCAGCAGTTTATCGATCTTGCGGGGGCGAAGACTGAACTATGGCTACACCTTC	CASSLSILRGRRLNYGYTF
-	TRBJ1-5	TRBV10-3	-	TGTGCCATCAGTGACGGATTGGGCAGGGGTAGCAATCAGCCCCAGCATTTT	CAISDGLGRGSNQPQHF
-	TRBJ1-6	TRBV3-1/TRBV3-2	-	TGTGCCAGCAGCCAAGGAAGCAGGCGAATTAATTCACCCCTCCACTTT	CASSQGSRRINSPLHF
-	TRBJ2-5	TRBV3-1/TRBV3-2	TRBD1	TGTGCCAGCAGCCCAAGACAGGGACCCATGCAGTACTTC	CASSPRQGPMQYF
-	TRBJ1-2	TRBV6-2/TRBV6-3	TRBD1	TGTGCCAGCAGTTTCCTCCGAGGACAGGGCTTTTATGGCTACACCTTC	CASSFLRGQGFYGYTF
once	TRBJ1-1	TRBV12-3/TRBV12-4	-	TGTGCCAGCAGTTTGAATACGGGTGAAGCTTTCTTT	CASSLNTGEAFF
-	TRBJ1-6	TRBV3-1/TRBV3-2	TRBD1	TGTGCCAGCAGCCAGGCCGGGACAGCTCATAATTCACCCCTCCACTTT	CASSQAGTAHNSPLHF
-	TRBJ2-7	TRBV7-9	TRBD1	TGTGCCAGCACTCAGACCGGGACAGGGGACGGCTACGAGCAGTACTTC	CASTQTGTGDGYEQYF